A single sample gave rise to the 10 T cell receptor beta chains below, sequenced in a study of spatial heterogeneity in lung cancer (dated by TCRdb to the late 2010s). The library was produced with 5' RACE. Sequencing instrument: NextSeq 500. The public reads were reprocessed in TCRdb via fastp at Q25 and MiXCR, keeping in-frame beta chains. Every distinct CDR3 protein forms one entry, paired with its most common genes and DNA. Across this sample there are about 87,000 distinct CDR3 sequences, with approximately 19% seen only once. The top ten clonotypes cover about a fifth of the sample. The intended sense of this specimen's time point label: blood at routine non-recurrence follow-up after resection. The material was PBMCs, obtained at follow-up. The receptors come from a male donor with early-stage non-small cell lung cancer.

The V gene is TRBV4-1, the J gene TRBJ1-4; D is uncertain. CDR3 size: 16 residues. Trimming shortened V by 1 base and J by 0 bases, and 9 bases separated the two germline ends. In germline, CDR1 is MGHRA, CDR2 YSYEKL. This CDR3 is CASSQGLRATNEKLFF. CDR3 DNA sequence: TGCGCCAGCAGCCAAGGCCTTAGAGCAACTAATGAAAAACTGTTTTTT.

This sequence joins TRBV6-6 and TRBJ2-3; no definite D call. Germline V gene lookup returns CDR1 MNHNY and CDR2 SVGAGI (reference sequence). The germline V and J ends were trimmed by 6 bases and 3 bases, with 10 bases remaining between them. The CDR3 runs to 13 residues. In DNA form, the CDR3 reads TGTGCCAGCAGCCCGGAAGGGACAGATACGCAGTATTTT. This encodes CASSPEGTDTQYF.

This clonotype was seen at least ten times. The rearrangement joins TRBV5-4 to TRBJ2-1; D is unresolved. The germline V and J ends were trimmed by 1 base and 6 bases, with 5 bases remaining between them. Germline V gene sequence: CDR1 SGHNT, CDR2 YYREEE (reference sequence). The CDR3 extends over 12 amino acids. CDR3 region: CASSLIGNEQFF. The CDR3 coding sequence is TGTGCCAGCAGCTTGATCGGCAATGAGCAGTTCTTC.

The table lists this clonotype with a few counts. V and J are TRBV7-2 and TRBJ1-1; D gene unclear. The CDR3 is made up of 14 amino acids. The ends were cut back, 3 bases at V and 0 bases at J, with 8 bases in the middle. Germline V gene data show CDR1 as SGHTA and CDR2 as FQGNSA. CDR3 bases: TGTGCCAGCAGCTTGGCCAGTTTGAACACTGAAGCTTTCTTT. Translating gives CASSLASLNTEAFF.

A few counts support this clonotype. The chain links TRBV24-1 to TRBJ2-3; D might be TRBD1 (6 bases). Germline lookup yields CDR1 KGHDR and CDR2 SFDVKD. CDR3 length equals 17 residues. V was pared by 1 base and J by 0 bases, with 13 bases between. The CDR3 sequence is CATSDFRQAASTDTQYF. The CDR3 DNA is TGTGCCACCAGTGATTTCAGACAGGCTGCTAGCACAGATACGCAGTATTTT.

The chain employs TRBV27 and TRBJ1-6; D is uncertain. Trimming cost V 3 bases and J 7 bases, with 4 bases left between them. The V gene's germline CDR1 is MNHEY and CDR2 SMNVEV (reference sequence). The length of the CDR3 is 12 residues. The CDR3 DNA is TGTGCCAGCAGTTTTAGAAATTCACCCCTCCACTTT. Its translation: CASSFRNSPLHF.

This clonotype was seen only a few times. The chain is built from TRBV7-3 and TRBJ2-5; D is undetermined. The CDR3 is 13 residues long. Germline V gene sequence: CDR1 SGHTA, CDR2 FQGTGA. Between the trimmed V and J ends, which lost 0 bases and 1 base, there was a span of 3 bases. The CDR3 DNA reads as TGTGCCAGCAGCTTAACTATCCAAGAGACCCAGTACTTC. Amino acids: CASSLTIQETQYF.

The chain couples TRBV20-1 to TRBJ2-1; D is perhaps TRBD1 (6 bases). Trimming shortened V by 6 bases and J by 6 bases, and 9 bases separated the two germline ends. The CDR3 spans 11 residues. Germline V gene lookup returns CDR1 DFQATT and CDR2 SNEGSKA (reference sequence). The CDR3 region is CSAGQPNEQFF. CDR3 in DNA: TGCAGTGCGGGACAACCCAATGAGCAGTTCTTC.

This clonotype was observed many times. This chain connects TRBV7-9 to TRBJ1-5, with unresolved D. V lost 5 bases and J lost 4, with 15 bases in between. Germline loops: CDR1 SEHNR, CDR2 FQNEAQ (reference sequence). The CDR3 consists of 15 residues. CDR3 sequence reads: CASSPDGGSNQPQHF. The CDR3 DNA follows: TGTGCCAGCAGCCCCGACGGCGGATCGAATCAGCCCCAGCATTTT.

This clonotype was picked up a small number of times. The chain has TRBV12-2 and TRBJ2-7; the table calls TRBD2, which could not be checked here. TRBV12-2 is an annotated pseudogene. This CDR3 is 18 amino acids long. The DNA of the CDR3 is TGTGCAAGTCGCTTACTGACTAGCGGGAGGGCCCACTCCTACGAGCAGTACTTC. This translates into CASRLLTSGRAHSYEQYF.